This is a list of T cell receptor beta chains from one sample in a study of Ad26.COV2.S vaccination and SARS-CoV-2 variants. The repertoire was sequenced with immunoSEQ multiplex PCR; TCRdb's copy has only in-frame clones and lacks some. The sample holds 500,000 or so clones, approximately 92% seen once. The source material was peripheral blood, sampled in a trial of Ad26.COV2.S vaccine versus placebo. The receptors come from a person aged 18-60 years who received the Ad26.COV2.S COVID-19 vaccine or a placebo. CDR3s include the opening cysteine and the closing phenylalanine or tryptophan. D genes are given only for firm matches. Part of the rows lack a size; the others show once, few, many or a class for expanded clones.

>TRBJ1-2|TRBD1|TRBV9|NA
TGTGCCAGCAGCGTAGGGCAGGGGGTCGGCTACACCTTC
CASSVGQGVGYTF
>TRBJ1-2|NA|TRBV7-9|few
TGTGCCAGCAGCGAGCGAGCGGGTGGAGGCTACACCTTC
CASSERAGGGYTF
>TRBJ1-1|NA|TRBV7-9|NA
TGTGCCAGCAGCTTAGTAAGGTGGAACACTGAAGCTTTCTTT
CASSLVRWNTEAFF
>TRBJ2-5|NA|TRBV5-8|NA
TGTGCCAGCAGCTTGGAGTGGGAGACCCAGTACTTC
CASSLEWETQYF
>TRBJ1-1|NA|TRBV28|NA
TGTGCGGTTTCAAGGCAGGGAACGGAAGCTTTCTTT
CAVSRQGTEAFF
>TRBJ2-2|NA|TRBV5-1|NA
TGCGCCAGCAGCTTCGACGGGAACACCGGGGAGCTGTTTTTT
CASSFDGNTGELFF
>TRBJ2-5|TRBD2|TRBV2|NA
TGTGCCAGCAGACTACGGGAGGGTGGGAAGACCCAGTACTTC
CASRLREGGKTQYF
>TRBJ1-5|NA|TRBV7-2|NA
TGTGCCAGCAGCTCCTACGGGGTCCTGGGGCCCCAGCATTTT
CASSSYGVLGPQHF
>TRBJ2-1|TRBD2|TRBV9|NA
TGTGCCAGCAGCGCTCAGCTAGCGGGGGGCTACAATGAGCAGTTCTTC
CASSAQLAGGYNEQFF
>TRBJ1-6|NA|TRBV11-3|NA
TGTGCCAGCTCGAGAGCCTATAATTCACCCCTCCACTTT
CASSRAYNSPLHF
>TRBJ1-4|TRBD1|TRBV7-2|NA
TGTGCCAGCAGCTCTCCCCGGGACAGGGCTCTCCCTGGGGCTGAAAAACTGTTTTTT
CASSSPRDRALPGAEKLFF
>TRBJ1-3|NA|TRBV24-1|NA
TGTGCCACCAGTGCAACCTCTGGAAACACCATATATTTT
CATSATSGNTIYF
>TRBJ2-7|TRBD1|TRBV3-1/TRBV3-2|NA
TGTGCCAGCAGCCTAAGGCGACAGGGGGCAAGCGAGCAGTACTTC
CASSLRRQGASEQYF
>TRBJ2-3|NA|TRBV6-9|few
TGTGCCAGCAGAGGCACAGATACGCAGTATTTT
CASRGTDTQYF
>TRBJ1-1|NA|TRBV7-3|NA
TGTGCCAGCAGCTCCCGCAGGGGAACTGAAGCTTTCTTT
CASSSRRGTEAFF
>TRBJ2-5|TRBD2|TRBV7-2|NA
TGTGCCAGCAGCTTACGCGGACTAGCGGGACAACAAGAGACCCAGTACTTC
CASSLRGLAGQQETQYF
>TRBJ2-2|NA|TRBV7-3|once
TGTGCCAGCAGCTTACGGGGGGCTGGCACCGGGGAGCTGTTTTTT
CASSLRGAGTGELFF
>TRBJ2-5|NA|TRBV6-2/TRBV6-3|once
TGTGCCAGCAGCAGGGGTCTAGGAGAGACCCAGTACTTC
CASSRGLGETQYF
>TRBJ2-7|NA|TRBV2|NA
TGTGCCAGCAGAGTGGACTCCTACGAGCAGTACTTC
CASRVDSYEQYF
>TRBJ1-4|NA|TRBV4-3|once
TGCGCCAGCAGCCAAGGGGGCAGGGGAAGAAATGAAAAACTGTTTTTT
CASSQGGRGRNEKLFF
>TRBJ1-2|TRBD1|TRBV30|few
TGTGCCTGGAGTCAGGACAGGGGGCTTGGCTACACCTTC
CAWSQDRGLGYTF
>TRBJ2-7|NA|TRBV29-1|NA
TGCAGCGTTGAGGGGCTAGGACAGAGCTACGAGCAGTACTTC
CSVEGLGQSYEQYF
>TRBJ1-5|NA|TRBV6-2/TRBV6-3|NA
TGTGCCAGCAGTCAAGCCCAGGGCTATCAGCCCCAGCATTTT
CASSQAQGYQPQHF
>TRBJ2-5|NA|TRBV10-3|NA
TGTGCCATCAGTGAGTCGGTGCAAGAGACCCAGTACTTC
CAISESVQETQYF
>TRBJ2-3|NA|TRBV30|NA
TGTGCCTGGAGTGAGAGGGGGGGCACGCAGTATTTT
CAWSERGGTQYF
>TRBJ2-3|NA|TRBV11-2|NA
TGTGCCAGCAGCCCTCCTTGGGGTAGAGATACGCAGTATTTT
CASSPPWGRDTQYF
>TRBJ2-3|NA|TRBV5-1|NA
TGCGCCAGCAACCCGGGGACTAGCACAGATACGCAGTATTTT
CASNPGTSTDTQYF
>TRBJ1-5|NA|TRBV27|NA
TGTGCCAGCAGTTTACTTGGGGGGGTCCGGGATCAGCCCCAGCATTTT
CASSLLGGVRDQPQHF
>TRBJ2-3|NA|TRBV24-1|NA
TGTGCCACCAGCGCCAGCCCCCGTAATCGCGGGCAACAGGATACGCAGTATTTT
CATSASPRNRGQQDTQYF
>TRBJ2-3|NA|TRBV30|NA
TGTGCCTGGAGTGTAATCGGAGCTACGCAGTATTTT
CAWSVIGATQYF
>TRBJ2-7|NA|TRBV9|NA
TGTGCCAGCAGCGTAGCCGACCGGGTGGGGTACTACGAGCAGTACTTC
CASSVADRVGYYEQYF
>TRBJ1-1|TRBD1|TRBV4-2|once
TGTGCCAGCAGCCAAGCGCAGACAGGGGGGAGCACTGAAGCTTTCTTT
CASSQAQTGGSTEAFF
>TRBJ2-7|NA|TRBV18|few
TGTGCCAGCTCAGGGACACTTGGGTCCTACGAGCAGTACTTC
CASSGTLGSYEQYF
>TRBJ2-2|NA|TRBV18|NA
TGTGCCAGCTCACCAACCCCCAGGCTTGATTCGACCCGGGACACCGGGGAGCTGTTTTTT
CASSPTPRLDSTRDTGELFF
>TRBJ2-7|TRBD1|TRBV7-3|once
TGTGCCAGCAGTTACGGAACAGGGGCGGGTGAGCAGTACTTC
CASSYGTGAGEQYF
>TRBJ2-3|NA|TRBV7-3|NA
TGTGCCAGCAGCTCCCATTACCAAGATACGCAGTATTTT
CASSSHYQDTQYF
>TRBJ2-3|TRBD1|TRBV27|NA
TGTGCCAGCACCCCTTTAGGGACAGGGGAGACAGATACGCAGTATTTT
CASTPLGTGETDTQYF
>TRBJ2-7|NA|TRBV4-3|NA
TGCGCCAGCAGCCAAGGTGACAGGAGGAGGGGCGAGCAGTACTTC
CASSQGDRRRGEQYF
>TRBJ2-1|TRBD2|TRBV24-1|NA
TGTGCCACCATGAGTAGCGGGGGAATGGGGAGTTACAATGAGCAGTTCTTC
CATMSSGGMGSYNEQFF
>TRBJ1-1|NA|TRBV19|NA
TGTGCCAGTAGGCAGTGGGTCGAAGCTTTCTTT
CASRQWVEAFF
>TRBJ2-1|TRBD2|TRBV6-1|NA
TGTGCCAGCAGTGAGGATAGCGGGAGCCCCTACAATGAGCAGTTCTTC
CASSEDSGSPYNEQFF